The 3 T cell receptor beta chains below were found in one sample sequenced in a study of technical replicates of blood from a few donors. The data were produced by immunoSEQ multiplex PCR, yet TCRdb's version contains in-frame clones alone and is incomplete. The sample has roughly 79,000 clones; about nine tenths are singletons. Sequencing input: T cells isolated from PBMCs. Receptors were obtained from a human donor in good health. Some clones in this sample may be carry-over from other donors' samples.

The rearrangement joins TRBV10-3 to TRBJ1-1, with 7 bases identical to TRBD1. The J segment lost 0 bases and the V segment lost 10 bases, leaving 2 bases of the junction unmatched. Germline CDR1 and CDR2: ENHRY and SYGVKD. This CDR3 is built from 12 residues. CDR3 sequence reads: CATGQLNTEAFF. CDR3 bases: TGTGCCACGGGACAGCTGAACACTGAAGCTTTCTTT.

V is TRBV11-2 and J is TRBJ1-6, with TRBD1 identical over 7 bases. Germline-derived CDR1 and CDR2 are SGHAT and FQNNGV. J lost 8 bases, V lost 1 base, and 8 bases had no gene match. CDR3 length: 16 amino acids. The CDR3 sequence is CASSLGGNRGDSPLHF. In nucleotides, the CDR3 is TGTGCCAGCAGCTTAGGAGGCAACAGGGGAGATTCACCCCTCCACTTT.

The CDR3 coding sequence is TGTGCCAGTAGTATAGGTCGACTAGGGGAGGAGACCCAGTACTTC. Amino acids: CASSIGRLGEETQYF. The V call is TRBV19, the J call TRBJ2-5; perhaps TRBD2 as D (6 bases). V lost 1 base, J lost 5 bases, and 14 bases lay in between. The CDR3 spans 15 residues. CDR1 is LNHDA, CDR2 SQIVND, per germline (reference sequence).